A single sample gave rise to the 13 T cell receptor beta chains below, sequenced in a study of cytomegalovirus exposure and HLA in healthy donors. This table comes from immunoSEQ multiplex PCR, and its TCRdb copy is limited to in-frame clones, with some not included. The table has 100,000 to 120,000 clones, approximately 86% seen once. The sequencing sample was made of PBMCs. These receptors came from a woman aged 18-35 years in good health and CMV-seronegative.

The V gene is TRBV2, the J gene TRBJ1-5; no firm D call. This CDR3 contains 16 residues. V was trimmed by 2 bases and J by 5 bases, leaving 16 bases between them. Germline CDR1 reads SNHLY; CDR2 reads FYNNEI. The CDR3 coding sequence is TGTGCCAGCAGTGAATCGGGTTCGGAGCCCCATCAGCCCCAGCATTTT. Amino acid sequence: CASSESGSEPHQPQHF.

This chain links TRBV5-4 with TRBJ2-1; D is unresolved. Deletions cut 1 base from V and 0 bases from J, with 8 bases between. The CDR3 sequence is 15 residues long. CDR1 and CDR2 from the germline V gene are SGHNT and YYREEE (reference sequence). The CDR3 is CASSLQTGSYNEQFF. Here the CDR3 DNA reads TGTGCCAGCAGCTTGCAAACGGGCTCCTACAATGAGCAGTTCTTC.

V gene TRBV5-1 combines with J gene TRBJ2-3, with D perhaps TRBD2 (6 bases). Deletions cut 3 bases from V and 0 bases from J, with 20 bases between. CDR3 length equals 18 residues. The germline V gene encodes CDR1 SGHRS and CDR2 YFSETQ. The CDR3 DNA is TGCGCCAGCAGCTCTCCAGGCGGGGACCGAGCTAGCACAGATACGCAGTATTTT. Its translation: CASSSPGGDRASTDTQYF.

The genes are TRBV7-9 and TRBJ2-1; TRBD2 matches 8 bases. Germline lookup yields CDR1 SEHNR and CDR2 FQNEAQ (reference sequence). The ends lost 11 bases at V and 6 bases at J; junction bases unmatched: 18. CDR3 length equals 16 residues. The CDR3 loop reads CAGMGNGGGTGNEQFF. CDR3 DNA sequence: TGTGCCGGCATGGGAAACGGCGGGGGGACTGGCAATGAGCAGTTCTTC.

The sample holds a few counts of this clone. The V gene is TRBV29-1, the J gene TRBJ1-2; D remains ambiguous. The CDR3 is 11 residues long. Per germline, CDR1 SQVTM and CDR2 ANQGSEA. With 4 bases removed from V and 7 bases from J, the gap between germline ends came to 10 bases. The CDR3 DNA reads TGCAGCGTTGGTGGTCAGTTTGGCTACACCTTC. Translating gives CSVGGQFGYTF.

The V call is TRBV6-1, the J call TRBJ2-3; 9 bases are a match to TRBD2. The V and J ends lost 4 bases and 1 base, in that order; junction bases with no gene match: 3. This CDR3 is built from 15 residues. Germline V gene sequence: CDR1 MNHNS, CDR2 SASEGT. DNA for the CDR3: TGTGCCAGCAGTGTTTCTAGCGGGGGCACAGATACGCAGTATTTT. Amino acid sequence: CASSVSSGGTDTQYF.

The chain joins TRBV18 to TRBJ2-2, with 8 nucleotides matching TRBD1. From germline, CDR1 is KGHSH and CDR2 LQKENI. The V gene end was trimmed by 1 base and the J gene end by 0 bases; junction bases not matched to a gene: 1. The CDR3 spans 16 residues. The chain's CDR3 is CASSPQDRANTGELFF. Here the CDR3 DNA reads TGTGCCAGCTCACCACAGGACAGGGCGAACACCGGGGAGCTGTTTTTT.

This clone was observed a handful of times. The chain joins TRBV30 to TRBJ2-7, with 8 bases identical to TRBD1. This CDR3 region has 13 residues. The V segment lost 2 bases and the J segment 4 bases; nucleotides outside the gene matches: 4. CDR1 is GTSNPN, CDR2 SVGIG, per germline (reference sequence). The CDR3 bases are TGTGCCTGGAGTATATACAGGGGGTACGAGCAGTACTTC. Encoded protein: CAWSIYRGYEQYF.

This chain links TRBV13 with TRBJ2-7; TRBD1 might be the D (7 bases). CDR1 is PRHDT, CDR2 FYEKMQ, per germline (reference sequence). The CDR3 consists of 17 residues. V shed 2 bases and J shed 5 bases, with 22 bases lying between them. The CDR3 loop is CASSLKAGGRIQNEQYF. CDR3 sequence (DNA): TGTGCCAGCAGCTTAAAGGCAGGGGGGCGAATTCAAAACGAGCAGTACTTC.

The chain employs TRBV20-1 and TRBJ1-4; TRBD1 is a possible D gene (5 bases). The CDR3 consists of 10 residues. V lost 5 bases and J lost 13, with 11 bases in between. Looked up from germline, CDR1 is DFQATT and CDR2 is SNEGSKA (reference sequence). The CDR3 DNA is TGCAGTGCTGAATTCGGGGGACTGTTTTTT. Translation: CSAEFGGLFF.

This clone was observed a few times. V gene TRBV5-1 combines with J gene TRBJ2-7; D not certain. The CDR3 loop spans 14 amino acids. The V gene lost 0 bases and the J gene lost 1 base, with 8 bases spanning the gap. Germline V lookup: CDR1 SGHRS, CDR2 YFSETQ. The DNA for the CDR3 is TGCGCCAGCAGCTTGGTAGGAGCATCCTACGAGCAGTACTTC. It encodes CASSLVGASYEQYF.

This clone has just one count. This chain's CDR3 is CASTHGGGQPQHF. The CDR3 coding sequence is TGTGCCAGTACCCATGGGGGGGGCCAGCCCCAGCATTTT. This sequence joins TRBV19 and TRBJ1-5; tentative D call: TRBD1 (6 bases). The CDR3 sequence is 13 residues long. CDR1 and CDR2 from the germline V gene are LNHDA and SQIVND (reference sequence). With 7 bases removed from V and 7 bases from J, the gap between germline ends came to 14 bases.

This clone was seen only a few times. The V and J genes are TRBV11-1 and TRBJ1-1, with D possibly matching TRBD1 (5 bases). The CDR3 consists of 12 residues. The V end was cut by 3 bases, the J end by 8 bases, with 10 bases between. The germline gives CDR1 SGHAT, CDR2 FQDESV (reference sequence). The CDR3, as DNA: TGTGCCAGCAGCTTTAATTCAGGGGAAGCTTTCTTT. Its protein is CASSFNSGEAFF.